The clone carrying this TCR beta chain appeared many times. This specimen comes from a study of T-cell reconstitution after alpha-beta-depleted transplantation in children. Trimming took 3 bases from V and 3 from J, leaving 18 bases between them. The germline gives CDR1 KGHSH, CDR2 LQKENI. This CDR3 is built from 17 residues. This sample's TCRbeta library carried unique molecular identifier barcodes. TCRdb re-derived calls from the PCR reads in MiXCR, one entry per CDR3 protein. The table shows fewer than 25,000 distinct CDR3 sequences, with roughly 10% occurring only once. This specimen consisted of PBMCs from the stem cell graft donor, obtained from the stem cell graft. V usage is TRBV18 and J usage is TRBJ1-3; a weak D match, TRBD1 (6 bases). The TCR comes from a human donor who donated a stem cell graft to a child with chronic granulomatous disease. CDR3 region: CASSPQGLEAGGNTIYF. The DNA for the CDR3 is TGTGCCAGCTCACCTCAGGGGCTTGAAGCCGGTGGAAACACCATATATTTT.